The rows below give T cell receptor beta chains drawn from one sample of a study of T cells in Graves' hyperthyroidism and ophthalmopathy. A single record per CDR3 protein comes from TCRdb applying MiXCR to the multiplex PCR reads. The table shows fewer than 850,000 distinct CDR3 sequences, with 17% occurring only once. The sample taken for sequencing was blood. The origin of the receptors is a man aged 50 to 60 with Graves' hyperthyroidism. CDR3s include the opening cysteine and the closing phenylalanine or tryptophan. A D gene is named only where the DNA matches it firmly. Clone size is shown for a subset of rows, as once, few, many or a class of expanded clone.

clone_size d_call j_call v_call cdr3_nt cdr3_aa
many TRBD1 TRBJ1-5 TRBV6-1 TGTGCCAGCAGTTCCGGGACAGGGGCCAATCAGCCCCAGCATTTT CASSSGTGANQPQHF
few . TRBJ2-7 TRBV29-1 TGCAGCGTTGAGGTGGGCGCCCTGGACGAGCAGTACTTC CSVEVGALDEQYF
many . TRBJ1-1 TRBV12-3/TRBV12-4 TGTGCCAGCAGCCCAACAACAGGTTACACTGAAGCTTTCTTT CASSPTTGYTEAFF
. TRBD2 TRBJ2-1 TRBV2 TGTGCCAGCAGTGAAGGCGGGGGGAGGTACAATGAGCAGTTCTTC CASSEGGGRYNEQFF
. . TRBJ1-1 TRBV11-1 TGTGCCAGCAGCCATGACCGGAACGCTGAAGCTTTCTTT CASSHDRNAEAFF
. TRBD2 TRBJ2-2 TRBV6-2/TRBV6-3 TGTGCCAGCAGTTACTCTAAGGGGAGGGCATCCAACACCGGGGAGCTGTTTTTT CASSYSKGRASNTGELFF
many TRBD1 TRBJ2-7 TRBV15 TGTGCCACCAGCGGACAGGGGTACGAGCAGTACTTC CATSGQGYEQYF
many TRBD2 TRBJ2-7 TRBV30 TGTGCCTGGAGTGGGGAGGGCGTCTACGAGCAGTACTTC CAWSGEGVYEQYF
few TRBD2 TRBJ2-3 TRBV11-2 TGTGCCAGCAGCTTAGTTCGTGGGACTAGTAGCACAGATACGCAGTATTTT CASSLVRGTSSTDTQYF
. . TRBJ2-7 TRBV5-1 TGCACCAGCCAAATGACAACGGAGGGCCTGAGCGAGCAGTACTTC CTSQMTTEGLSEQYF
once . TRBJ2-2 TRBV18 TGTGCCAGCTCACCAGTCAGCGGAAGGCACACCGGGGAGCTGTTTTTT CASSPVSGRHTGELFF
. . TRBJ1-1 TRBV30 TGTGCCTGGAGTATGACTTCTAACACTGAAGCTTTCTTT CAWSMTSNTEAFF
. . TRBJ2-7 TRBV7-9 TGTGCCAGCAGCACGACTCCACCCGGGACTCACGAGCAGTACTTC CASSTTPPGTHEQYF
many . TRBJ1-1 TRBV28 TGTGCCAGCAGTTTAAGTCCCCAGCTATCCGCGGAAGCTTTCTTT CASSLSPQLSAEAFF
. TRBD1 TRBJ2-1 TRBV28 TGTGCCAGCACCGACAGGGGCTCCCGCAATGAGCAGTTCTTC CASTDRGSRNEQFF
. . TRBJ2-7 TRBV18 TGTGCCAGCTCACCGGGAAATCAGGGGGGCTACGAGCAGTACTTC CASSPGNQGGYEQYF
many . TRBJ1-1 TRBV11-2 TGTGCCAGCAGCTTAACGGGTTCTGCGGCTGAAGCTTTCTTT CASSLTGSAAEAFF
many . TRBJ1-5 TRBV12-3/TRBV12-4 TGTGCCAGCAGTCACGACCTGGGGAATCAGCCCCAGCATTTT CASSHDLGNQPQHF
many TRBD2 TRBJ2-1 TRBV6-2/TRBV6-3 TGTGCCAGCAGGGTAGCGGGATCCTACAATGAGCAGTTCTTC CASRVAGSYNEQFF
. . TRBJ1-1 TRBV20-1 TGCAGTGCTAGGGGTAATTGGATGAACACTGAAGCTTTCTTT CSARGNWMNTEAFF
once TRBD2 TRBJ2-1 TRBV3-1 TGTGCCAGCAGCCCCACTAGCGGGAGGACCTTCGGGATTTACAATGAGCAGTTCTTC CASSPTSGRTFGIYNEQFF
. TRBD1 TRBJ2-7 TRBV30 TGTGCCTGGAGTACCCGGACAGGGGTCTACGAGCAGTACTTC CAWSTRTGVYEQYF
. . TRBJ2-7 TRBV19 TGTGCCAGTAGCACAGGGAAATACGAGCAGTACTTC CASSTGKYEQYF
many TRBD2 TRBJ2-1 TRBV6-1 TGTGCCAGCAGTGGAGGAAGCGGGAGTTACAATGAGCAGTTCTTC CASSGGSGSYNEQFF
many . TRBJ2-7 TRBV2 TGTGCCAGCAGTGGGTGGGGCAGGCCCTACGAGCAGTACTTC CASSGWGRPYEQYF
. . TRBJ1-1 TRBV28 TGTGCCAGCAGTTTAAGTACGGGAAAAAACACTGAAGCTTTCTTT CASSLSTGKNTEAFF
. TRBD1 TRBJ2-1 TRBV24-1 TGTGCCACCAGTGGGGACAGGGGGGGTTACAATGAGCAGTTCTTC CATSGDRGGYNEQFF
many . TRBJ1-5 TRBV12-3/TRBV12-4 TGTGCCAGCAGTTTAAGCGGCAGGGGCTATAGCAATCAGCCCCAGCATTTT CASSLSGRGYSNQPQHF
many . TRBJ1-2 TRBV28 TGTGCCAGCAGAGAACAGGGTCACTATGGCTACACCTTC CASREQGHYGYTF
few . TRBJ2-1 TRBV7-2 TGTGCCACCTCTCGGGGTAGCGAGTCCTACAATGAGCAGTTCTTC CATSRGSESYNEQFF
many TRBD2 TRBJ2-1 TRBV20-1 TGCAGTGCTAGCCTGCTTGGACTAGCACCTGAGCAGTTCTTC CSASLLGLAPEQFF
few TRBD1 TRBJ1-1 TRBV13 TGTGCCAGCAGCTTAGCCGGGACAGTTGTTGGCGCTTTCTTT CASSLAGTVVGAFF
. . TRBJ2-3 TRBV29-1 TGCAGCGTTGAAGTTCGGTCTCGTGGCGCAGATACGCAGTATTTT CSVEVRSRGADTQYF
many . TRBJ1-2 TRBV6-1 TGTGCCAGCAGTACAGTAGTCGTATCTAACTATGGCTACACCTTC CASSTVVVSNYGYTF
. . TRBJ1-4 TRBV27 TGTGCCAGCAGTTTAGAGGGCAGCTATGCAACTAATGAAAAACTGTTTTTT CASSLEGSYATNEKLFF
once . TRBJ1-1 TRBV12-3/TRBV12-4 TGTGCCAGCAGCAGAGTGGAGGGCCTCACTGAAGCTTTCTTT CASSRVEGLTEAFF
. . TRBJ2-7 TRBV6-2/TRBV6-3 TGTGCCAGCAACCCCGCTCTTGGAAGGGGGTGGTACGAGCAGTACTTC CASNPALGRGWYEQYF
. . TRBJ1-6 TRBV20-1 TGCAGTGCCTCATATGTCCCCATGAGGGAATCACCCCTCCACTTT CSASYVPMRESPLHF
many . TRBJ2-7 TRBV11-2 TGTGCCAGCAGCCACGGGAAATACGAGCAGTACTTC CASSHGKYEQYF
. TRBD2 TRBJ2-7 TRBV7-9 TGTGCCAGCAGCCGACTAGCGGGTAGTCGGACGAATGAGCAGTACTTC CASSRLAGSRTNEQYF
many . TRBJ2-7 TRBV7-2 TGTGCCAGCAGCTCCATAGGGCACGTCTACGAGCAGTACTTC CASSSIGHVYEQYF
few . TRBJ2-2 TRBV7-9 TGTGCCAGCAGCTTATGGTTTGGGGGCTCCGGGGAGCTGTTTTTT CASSLWFGGSGELFF
many . TRBJ2-7 TRBV7-9 TGTGCCAGCAGCTTAGATGGGCAGACCTACGAGCAGTACTTC CASSLDGQTYEQYF
few TRBD1 TRBJ2-7 TRBV12-3/TRBV12-4 TGTGCCAGCAGCTCAAACCGGGACAGGGGACTGAGGGAGCAGTACTTC CASSSNRDRGLREQYF
. . TRBJ2-7 TRBV19 TGTGCCAGTAGTAACAGAGCGGAGCAGTACTTC CASSNRAEQYF
many TRBD1 TRBJ2-5 TRBV5-5 TGTGCCAGCAGCCTAGGACAGGGGGGCCCGCAAGAGACCCAGTACTTC CASSLGQGGPQETQYF
many TRBD1 TRBJ2-2 TRBV6-1 TGTGCCAGCACAGACAGGGGCCTCACCGGGGAGCTGTTTTTT CASTDRGLTGELFF
. . TRBJ2-7 TRBV27 TGTGCCAGCAGTTTCGGGGACACAGTAGAGCAGTACTTC CASSFGDTVEQYF
. TRBD1 TRBJ2-3 TRBV7-3 TGTGCCAGCAGCAATATACAGGGGAGCACGCAGTATTTT CASSNIQGSTQYF
. . TRBJ1-1 TRBV5-1 TGCGCCAGCAGCGGGCGGACGGACAACACTGAAGCTTTCTTT CASSGRTDNTEAFF
many TRBD2 TRBJ2-1 TRBV28 TGTGCCAGCAGCGCCCCCACAGCGGGAGTCAGCCATGAGCAGTTCTTC CASSAPTAGVSHEQFF
many . TRBJ2-3 TRBV27 TGTGCCAGCAGTAACTGGAGGGCGCATTTCACAGATACGCAGTATTTT CASSNWRAHFTDTQYF
many TRBD2 TRBJ2-1 TRBV20-1 TGCAGTGCTAGAGTTGGGGCTAGCGGGAGGGGCAGCTCCTACAATGAGCAGTTCTTC CSARVGASGRGSSYNEQFF